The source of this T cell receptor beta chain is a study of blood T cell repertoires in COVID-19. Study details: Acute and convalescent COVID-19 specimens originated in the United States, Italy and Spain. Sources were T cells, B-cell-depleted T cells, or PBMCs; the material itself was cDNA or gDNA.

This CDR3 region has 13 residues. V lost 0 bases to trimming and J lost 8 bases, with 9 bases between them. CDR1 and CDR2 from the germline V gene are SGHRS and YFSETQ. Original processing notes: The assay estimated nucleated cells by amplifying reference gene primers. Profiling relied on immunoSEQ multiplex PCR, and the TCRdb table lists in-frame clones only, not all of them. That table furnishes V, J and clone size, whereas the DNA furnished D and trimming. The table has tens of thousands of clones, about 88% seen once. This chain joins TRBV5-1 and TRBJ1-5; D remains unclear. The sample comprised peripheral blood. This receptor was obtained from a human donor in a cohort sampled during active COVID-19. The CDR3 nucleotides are TGCGCCAGCAGCTTGGGGGCCGGGGAGCCCCAGCATTTT. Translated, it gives CASSLGAGEPQHF.